The rows below give T cell receptor beta chains drawn from one sample of a study of human T cells and chemical hapten exposure. TCRdb processed the RACE reads anew with MiXCR; each CDR3 protein has one entry. The sample yields about 55,000 distinct CDR3 sequences, 9.6% seen once. Sequenced material: whole blood, taken in connection with sensitization to the hapten diphenylcyclopropenone (DPC). The receptor set was obtained from a woman in her 30s with alopecia areata. Some clones in this sample may be carry-over from other donors' samples. The CDR3 runs from the conserved cysteine through the conserved F or W. A D gene is named only where the DNA matches it firmly. Part of the rows lack a size; the others show once, few, many or a class for expanded clones.

TRBV9	many	TRBJ1-6	.	TGTGCCAGCAGCGTAGCCGACATAGCAAATTCACCCCTCCACTTT	CASSVADIANSPLHF
TRBV7-2	many	TRBJ2-1	.	TGTGCCAGCAGCTTCCCGAGCTCCTACAATGAGCAGTTCTTC	CASSFPSSYNEQFF
TRBV10-3	many	TRBJ2-2	.	TGTGCCCTCGGACACGAAAATACCGGGGAGCTGTTTTTT	CALGHENTGELFF
TRBV7-7	.	TRBJ2-3	.	TGTGCCAGCAGCTTAGGAAGGGCTAGTACAGATACGCAGTATTTT	CASSLGRASTDTQYF
TRBV6-5	.	TRBJ2-5	TRBD1	TGTGCCAGCAGTTACCGGACAGGGGTCATCCAAGAGACCCAGTACTTC	CASSYRTGVIQETQYF
TRBV28	many	TRBJ1-6	.	TGTGCCAGCAGTTTATTCCCGACAGGAAGGAGGAATCCACCCCTCCACTTT	CASSLFPTGRRNPPLHF
TRBV12-3/TRBV12-4	many	TRBJ1-5	TRBD1	TGTGCCAGCAGTTTAGTAACAGGGGATGGCAATCAGCCCCAGCATTTT	CASSLVTGDGNQPQHF
TRBV20-1	few	TRBJ1-6	TRBD1	TGCAGTGCTAGACACCGGGACAGGGAGATTTCACCCCTCCACTTT	CSARHRDREISPLHF
TRBV28	many	TRBJ1-6	TRBD1	TGTGCCAGCAGTTCCGGACAGGGGGTTTCACCCCTCCACTTT	CASSSGQGVSPLHF
TRBV2	.	TRBJ2-4	.	TGTGCCAGCAGTGAAGGCCCCTGGGACATTCAGTACTTC	CASSEGPWDIQYF
TRBV2	few	TRBJ2-1	.	TGTGCCAGCAGTGAGGCGGGGGCCTCCTACAATGAGCAGTTCTTC	CASSEAGASYNEQFF
TRBV20-1	.	TRBJ2-2	.	TGCAGTGCTCCAGGCAGGAAGAACACCGGGGAGCTGTTTTTT	CSAPGRKNTGELFF
TRBV7-2	.	TRBJ2-7	.	TGTGCCAGCAGGGAAGTGGCAGCCTACGAGCAGTACTTC	CASREVAAYEQYF
TRBV6-2/TRBV6-3	.	TRBJ2-3	TRBD2	TGTGCCAGCAGTTACGGGCCGGGGGGATTCACAGATACGCAGTATTTT	CASSYGPGGFTDTQYF
TRBV5-1	many	TRBJ1-3	.	TGCGCCAGCAGCTTTTCAGGGCTTACGGGCGGAAACACCATATATTTT	CASSFSGLTGGNTIYF
TRBV18	.	TRBJ2-5	TRBD1	TGTGCCAGCTCACCACAACAGGGGGAGACCCAGTACTTC	CASSPQQGETQYF
TRBV28	.	TRBJ1-1	.	TGTGCCAGCAGTAGGGAGGGGCCTGAAGCTTTCTTT	CASSREGPEAFF
TRBV2	many	TRBJ2-1	TRBD1	TGTGCCAGCAGCGCCGGACAGGGGTCCTACAATGAGCAGTTCTTC	CASSAGQGSYNEQFF
TRBV19	.	TRBJ2-5	.	TGTGCCAGTGCCCTTCTGGCGGGCCAAGAGACCCAGTACTTC	CASALLAGQETQYF
TRBV30	.	TRBJ1-1	.	TGTGCCTGGACAGAGGACCCTGGCAACACTGAAGCTTTCTTT	CAWTEDPGNTEAFF
TRBV6-2/TRBV6-3	.	TRBJ1-5	.	TGTGCCAGCAGTTACTCGTTCGGGGGTCAGCCCCAGCATTTT	CASSYSFGGQPQHF
TRBV20-1	many	TRBJ1-1	.	TGCAGTGCCGTATTGCCTCACCCAGGCGCTGAAGCTTTCTTT	CSAVLPHPGAEAFF
TRBV28	few	TRBJ2-5	.	TGTGCCAGCAGTCCCCGGACTGTAAAAGAGACCCAGTACTTC	CASSPRTVKETQYF
TRBV20-1	few	TRBJ2-7	.	TGCAGTGCTAGAGATAGGGCAAGGAACTTCTACGTAGAGCAGTACTTC	CSARDRARNFYVEQYF
TRBV20-1	.	TRBJ2-3	.	TGCAGTGCTAGACCCCGAAGTAGCGGAGCTACCACAGATACGCAGTATTTT	CSARPRSSGATTDTQYF
TRBV12-3/TRBV12-4	few	TRBJ2-1	.	TGTGCCAGCAGCAAAAGGGGGGGGGCCGGCAATGAGCAGTTCTTC	CASSKRGGAGNEQFF
TRBV30	few	TRBJ2-7	TRBD2	TGTGCCTGGAGTGCTCCCCCCCGGGGGGGGCTTGAGCAGTACTTC	CAWSAPPRGGLEQYF
TRBV29-1	few	TRBJ2-5	.	TGCAGCGGGGAGGAGGGGACAGAGACCCAGTACTTC	CSGEEGTETQYF
TRBV3-1	medium-sized	TRBJ1-1	.	TGTGCCAGCAGCCAAGATATGGGTAACACTGAAGCTTTCTTT	CASSQDMGNTEAFF
TRBV6-5	many	TRBJ2-3	.	TGTGCCAGCAGCCGTACCGACGCAGATACGCAGTATTTT	CASSRTDADTQYF
TRBV28	few	TRBJ1-5	.	TGTGCCAGCAGTTTACGAATAGGGGGTCAGCCCCAGCATTTT	CASSLRIGGQPQHF
TRBV4-1	once	TRBJ2-7	.	TGCGCCAGCAGCCAAAAGTGGCAGGGGAGCTACGAGCAGTACTTC	CASSQKWQGSYEQYF
TRBV3-1	few	TRBJ2-3	.	TGTGCCAGCAGCCAAGTCCTCGGGACAGGCGGGGGGACAGATACGCAGTATTTT	CASSQVLGTGGGTDTQYF
TRBV28	many	TRBJ1-5	.	TGTGCCAGCAGTTTGGCAGGGGGCAATCAGCCCCAGCATTTT	CASSLAGGNQPQHF
TRBV28	few	TRBJ2-7	TRBD1	TGTGCCAGCAGTGGGACAGGGCTGGGATACGAGCAGTACTTC	CASSGTGLGYEQYF
TRBV20-1	many	TRBJ2-3	TRBD2	TGCAGTGCTCGCCCTAGCGGGGGGGCAACAGATACGCAGTATTTT	CSARPSGGATDTQYF
TRBV7-2	.	TRBJ2-7	.	TGTGCCAGCAGCTTAGTTCTGGGAGCAGGGCGGAACGAGCAGTACTTC	CASSLVLGAGRNEQYF